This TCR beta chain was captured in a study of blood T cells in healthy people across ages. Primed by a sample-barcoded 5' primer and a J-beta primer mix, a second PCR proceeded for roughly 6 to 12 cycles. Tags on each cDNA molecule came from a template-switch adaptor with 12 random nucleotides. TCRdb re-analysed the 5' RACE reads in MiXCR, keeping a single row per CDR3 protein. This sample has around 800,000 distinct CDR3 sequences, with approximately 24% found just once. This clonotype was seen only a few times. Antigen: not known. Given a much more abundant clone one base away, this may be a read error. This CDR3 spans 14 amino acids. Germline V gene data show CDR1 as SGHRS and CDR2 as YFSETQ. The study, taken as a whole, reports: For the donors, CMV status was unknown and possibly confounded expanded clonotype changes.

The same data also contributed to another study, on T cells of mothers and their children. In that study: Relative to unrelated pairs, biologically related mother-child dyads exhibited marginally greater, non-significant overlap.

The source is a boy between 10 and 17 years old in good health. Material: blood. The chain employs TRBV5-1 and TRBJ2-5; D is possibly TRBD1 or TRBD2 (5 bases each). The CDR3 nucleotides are TGCGCCGGCAGCTTGGTTGGGGGTGATGAGACCCAGTACTTC. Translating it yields CAGSLVGGDETQYF. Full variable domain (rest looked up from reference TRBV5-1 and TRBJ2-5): KAGVTQTPRYLIKTRGQQVTLSCSPISGHRSVSWYQQTPGQGLQFLFEYFSETQRNKGNFPGRFSGRQFSNSRSEMNVSTLELGDSALYLCAGSLVGGDETQYFGPGTRLLVL.